The entry below gives a single T cell receptor beta chain sequence along with its context. The antigen is unknown. Barcoded TCR alpha and TCR beta cDNA libraries with UMIs came from 5'RACE using constant-segment primers. One entry per CDR3 protein results from TCRdb running MiXCR on the 5' RACE reads. The sample lists roughly 450,000 distinct CDR3 sequences; around a sixth were seen once. These data come from a study of T-cell memory formation after mild COVID-19. V was cut by 7 bases and J by 0 bases, with 7 bases left in between. Germline values: CDR1 SGHTA, CDR2 FQGTGA. The CDR3 has 13 residues. Study results and caveats: A balance of CD4 and CD8 characterized clones contracting day 15 to 85, whereas later expanders leaned CD4+.

Material: PBMCs or a T cell subset sorted from them (not recorded which). The TCR originated in an adult woman who had mild COVID-19 (a few samples of this study predate the infection). Cell type and time point are not known. The chain has TRBV7-3 and TRBJ1-3; a possible D gene is TRBD1 (6 bases). The chain's CDR3 is CASNRVSGNTIYF. Here the CDR3 DNA reads TGTGCCAGCAACAGGGTCTCTGGAAACACCATATATTTT.